This TCR beta chain was identified during a study of post-analysis software for immune sequencing data. Turning to the study itself: Disease courses included relapsing-remitting, secondary progressive and progressive-relapsing multiple sclerosis.

Prepared TCR beta cDNA libraries contained unique molecular identifiers. Each sample of roughly 0.9 to 10 million input T cells yielded around 500,000 cDNA molecules, so each molecule approximated one T cell. MiXCR, run by TCRdb on the PCR reads, gives a single entry per CDR3 protein. The table has some 690,000 distinct CDR3 sequences, 25% to 30% seen once. Points from the study as a whole: The study found significantly lower normalized Chao1 diversity in multiple sclerosis patients than in controls. Patients carried five TRBV segments more frequently than controls did, and TRBV5-6, TRBV5-1 and TRBV20-1 were among them. Samples prepared in the same batch strongly co-clustered by F measure.

The germline V gene has CDR1 SQVTM and CDR2 ANQGSEA. V shed 3 bases and J 2 bases; nucleotides not matched to a gene: 4. This CDR3 contains 14 residues. This clonotype was counted between two and nine times. The antigen remains undetermined. The sample comprised blood. This chain links TRBV29-1 with TRBJ2-7; TRBD1 matches at 10 bases. The sequence was obtained from a girl aged 10-17 years with multiple sclerosis. The CDR3 is CSVERQGATYEQYF. The CDR3 nucleotides are TGCAGCGTTGAGCGACAGGGGGCGACCTACGAGCAGTACTTC.